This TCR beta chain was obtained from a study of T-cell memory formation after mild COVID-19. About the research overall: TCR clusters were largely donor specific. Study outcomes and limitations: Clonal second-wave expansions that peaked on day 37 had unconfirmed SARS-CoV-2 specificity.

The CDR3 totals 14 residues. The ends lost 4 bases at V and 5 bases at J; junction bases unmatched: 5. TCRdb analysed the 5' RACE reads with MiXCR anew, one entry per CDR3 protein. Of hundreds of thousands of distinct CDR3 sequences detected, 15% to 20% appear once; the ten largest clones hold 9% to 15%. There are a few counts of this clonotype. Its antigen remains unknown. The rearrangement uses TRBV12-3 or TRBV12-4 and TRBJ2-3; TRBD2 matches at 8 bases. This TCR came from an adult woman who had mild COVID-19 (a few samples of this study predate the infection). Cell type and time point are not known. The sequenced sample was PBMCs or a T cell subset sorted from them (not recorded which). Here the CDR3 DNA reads TGTGCCAGCAGTTACGGGGGGGCCGGAGATACGCAGTATTTT. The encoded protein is CASSYGGAGDTQYF.